The following is a TCR beta chain sequence with its context. No antigen is known for it. The sample comes from a study of T-cell memory formation after mild COVID-19. Overall study: Clustering of TCRs was largely donor specific. Study-level findings and limits: Clones that contracted from day 15 to 85 were balanced CD4/CD8, while later expanders leaned CD4+. Memory cells collected pre-infection included some clones that later responded, suggesting cross-reactive memory joined.

Germline CDR1 and CDR2: MNHEY and SVGEGT. The CDR3 runs 14 residues. Deletions cut 8 bases from V and 0 bases from J, with 14 bases between. Constant-segment primers served in 5'RACE that generated TCR alpha and TCR beta cDNA libraries bearing sample barcodes and UMIs. MiXCR, run by TCRdb on the 5' RACE reads, gives a single entry per CDR3 protein. The sample contains about 430,000 distinct CDR3 sequences, over 15% of which appear only once. This TCR came from a man between 18 and 29 years old who had mild COVID-19 (a few samples of this study predate the infection). Cell type and time point are not known. This rearrangement joins TRBV6-2 or TRBV6-3 to TRBJ2-7; D not resolved. Sequencing used PBMCs or a T cell subset sorted from them (not recorded which). The CDR3 coding sequence is TGTGCCAGCGGTGATGCAAGCGACTCCTACGAGCAGTACGTC. Its protein is CASGDASDSYEQYV.